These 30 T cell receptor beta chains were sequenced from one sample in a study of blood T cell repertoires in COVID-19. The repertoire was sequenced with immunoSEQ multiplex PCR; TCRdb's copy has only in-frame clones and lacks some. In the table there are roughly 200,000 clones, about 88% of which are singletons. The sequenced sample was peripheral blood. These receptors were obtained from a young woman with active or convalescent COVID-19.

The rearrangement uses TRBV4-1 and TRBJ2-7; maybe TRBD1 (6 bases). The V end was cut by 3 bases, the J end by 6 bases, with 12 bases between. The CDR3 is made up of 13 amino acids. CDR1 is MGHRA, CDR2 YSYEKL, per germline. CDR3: CASSHRGRGEQYF. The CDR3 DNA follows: TGCGCCAGCAGCCACAGGGGACGGGGCGAGCAGTACTTC.

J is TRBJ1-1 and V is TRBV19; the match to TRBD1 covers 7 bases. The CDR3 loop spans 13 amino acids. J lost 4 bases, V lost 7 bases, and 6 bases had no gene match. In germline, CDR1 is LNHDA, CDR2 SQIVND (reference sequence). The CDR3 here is CASTPTGSTEAFF. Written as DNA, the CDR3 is TGTGCCAGTACTCCGACAGGGAGCACTGAAGCTTTCTTT.

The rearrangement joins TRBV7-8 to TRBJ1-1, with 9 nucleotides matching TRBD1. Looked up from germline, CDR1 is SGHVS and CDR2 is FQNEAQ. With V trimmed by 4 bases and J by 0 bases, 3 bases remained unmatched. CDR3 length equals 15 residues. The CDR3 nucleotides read TGTGCCAGCAGCTCTGACAGGGGGTTGAACACTGAAGCTTTCTTT. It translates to CASSSDRGLNTEAFF.

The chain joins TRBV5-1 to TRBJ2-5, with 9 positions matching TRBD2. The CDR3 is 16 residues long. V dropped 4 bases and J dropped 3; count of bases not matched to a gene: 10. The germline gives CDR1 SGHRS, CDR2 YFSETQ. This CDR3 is CASSRRGSGGKETQYF. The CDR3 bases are TGCGCCAGCAGCCGCCGCGGTAGCGGGGGTAAAGAGACCCAGTACTTC. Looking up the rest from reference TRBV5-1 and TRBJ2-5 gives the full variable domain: KAGVTQTPRYLIKTRGQQVTLSCSPISGHRSVSWYQQTPGQGLQFLFEYFSETQRNKGNFPGRFSGRQFSNSRSEMNVSTLELGDSALYLCASSRRGSGGKETQYFGPGTRLLVL.

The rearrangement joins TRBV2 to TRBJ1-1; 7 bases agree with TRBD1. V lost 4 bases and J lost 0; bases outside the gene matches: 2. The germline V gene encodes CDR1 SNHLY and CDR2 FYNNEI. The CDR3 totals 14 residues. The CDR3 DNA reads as TGTGCCAGCAGTGGTGACAGGGTGAACACTGAAGCTTTCTTT. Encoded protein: CASSGDRVNTEAFF.

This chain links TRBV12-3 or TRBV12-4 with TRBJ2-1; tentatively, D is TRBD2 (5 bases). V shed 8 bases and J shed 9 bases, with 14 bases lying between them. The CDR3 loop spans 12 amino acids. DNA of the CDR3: TGTGCCAGCCGTCGGGGAGACGCTGAGCAGTTCTTC. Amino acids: CASRRGDAEQFF.

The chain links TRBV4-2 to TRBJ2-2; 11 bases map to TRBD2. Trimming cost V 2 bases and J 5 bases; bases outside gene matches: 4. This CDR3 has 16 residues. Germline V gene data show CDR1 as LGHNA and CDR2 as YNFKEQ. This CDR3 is CASSQSIAGGTGELFF. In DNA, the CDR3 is TGTGCCAGCAGCCAATCGATAGCGGGAGGGACCGGGGAGCTGTTTTTT.

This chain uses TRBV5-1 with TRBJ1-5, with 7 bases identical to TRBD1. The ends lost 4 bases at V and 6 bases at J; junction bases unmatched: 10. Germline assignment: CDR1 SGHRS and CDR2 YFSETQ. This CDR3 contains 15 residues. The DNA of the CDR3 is TGCGCCAGCAGCCGACAGGGCGGGTCAGGTCAGCCCCAGCATTTT. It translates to CASSRQGGSGQPQHF.

The CDR3, as DNA: TGTGCCAGCAGTGGAGCGGGCAGCGGTCAGCCCCAGCATTTT. This translates into CASSGAGSGQPQHF. This chain connects TRBV2 to TRBJ1-5, with unresolved D. V was trimmed by 4 bases and J by 6 bases, leaving 13 bases between them. Germline-derived CDR1 and CDR2 are SNHLY and FYNNEI. The CDR3 has 14 residues.

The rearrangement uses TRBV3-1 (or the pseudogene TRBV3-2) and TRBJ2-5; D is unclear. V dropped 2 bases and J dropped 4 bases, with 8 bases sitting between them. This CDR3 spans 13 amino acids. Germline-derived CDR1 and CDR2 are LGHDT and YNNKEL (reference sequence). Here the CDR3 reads CASSQSVPETQYF. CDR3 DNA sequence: TGTGCCAGCAGCCAATCAGTCCCAGAGACCCAGTACTTC.

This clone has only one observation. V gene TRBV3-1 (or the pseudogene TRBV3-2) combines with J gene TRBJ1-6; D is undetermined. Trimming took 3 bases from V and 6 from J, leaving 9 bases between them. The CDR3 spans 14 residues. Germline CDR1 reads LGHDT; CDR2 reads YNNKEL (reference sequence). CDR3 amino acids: CASSHFSVNSPLHF. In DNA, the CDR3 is TGTGCCAGCAGCCACTTCAGCGTTAATTCACCCCTCCACTTT.

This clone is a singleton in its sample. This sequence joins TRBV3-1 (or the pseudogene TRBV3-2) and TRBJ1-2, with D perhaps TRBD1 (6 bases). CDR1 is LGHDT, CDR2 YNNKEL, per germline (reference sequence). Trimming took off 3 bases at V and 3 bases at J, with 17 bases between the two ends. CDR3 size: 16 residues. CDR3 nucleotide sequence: TGTGCCAGCAGCCATCTACGAAGGGGGATAGACTATGGCTACACCTTC. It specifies CASSHLRRGIDYGYTF.

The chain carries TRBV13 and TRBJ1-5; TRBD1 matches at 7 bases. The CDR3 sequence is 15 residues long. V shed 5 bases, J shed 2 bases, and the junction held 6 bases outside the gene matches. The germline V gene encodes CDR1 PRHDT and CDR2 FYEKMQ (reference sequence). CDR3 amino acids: CASSTRQGRNQPQHF. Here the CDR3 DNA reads TGTGCCAGCAGCACCCGACAGGGCCGCAATCAGCCCCAGCATTTT.

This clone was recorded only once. This CDR3 is CASSIDRGIYEQYF. The CDR3 region has the DNA TGTGCCAGCAGTATAGACAGGGGAATCTACGAGCAGTACTTC. The V gene is TRBV6-5, the J gene TRBJ2-7; 8 bases align to TRBD1. V was clipped by 5 bases and J by 3 bases; unmatched bases: 6. This CDR3 comprises 14 residues. Germline values: CDR1 MNHEY, CDR2 SVGAGI.

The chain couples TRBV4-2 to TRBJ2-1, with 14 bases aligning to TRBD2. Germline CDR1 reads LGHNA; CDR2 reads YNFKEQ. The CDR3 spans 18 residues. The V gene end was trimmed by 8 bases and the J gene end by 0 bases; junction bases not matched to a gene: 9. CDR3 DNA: TGTGCCAGCTTTCCGGGACTAGCGGGGGTGAGCTCCTACAATGAGCAGTTCTTC. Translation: CASFPGLAGVSSYNEQFF.

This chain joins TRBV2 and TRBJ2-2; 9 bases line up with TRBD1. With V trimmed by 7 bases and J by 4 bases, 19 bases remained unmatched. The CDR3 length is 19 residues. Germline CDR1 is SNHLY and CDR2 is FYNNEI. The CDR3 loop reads CASTHRNRGHRSVTGELFF. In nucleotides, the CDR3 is TGTGCCAGCACCCATAGAAACAGGGGGCATCGGAGTGTCACCGGGGAGCTGTTTTTT.

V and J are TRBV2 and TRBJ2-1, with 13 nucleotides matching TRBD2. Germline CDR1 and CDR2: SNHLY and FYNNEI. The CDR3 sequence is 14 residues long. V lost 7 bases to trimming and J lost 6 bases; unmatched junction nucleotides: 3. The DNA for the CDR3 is TGTGCCAGCATGAGGACTAGCGGGAGCAATGAGCAGTTCTTC. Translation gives CASMRTSGSNEQFF.

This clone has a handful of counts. For the CDR3, the DNA is TGCGCCAGCAGCTTTGCACGGGGGGAGACCCAGTACTTC. It specifies CASSFARGETQYF. The V gene is TRBV5-1, the J gene TRBJ2-5; a weak D match, TRBD2 (6 bases). There are 13 residues in the CDR3. CDR1 SGHRS and CDR2 YFSETQ come from the germline V gene. V gave up 2 bases and J gave up 5 bases, with 10 bases separating them.

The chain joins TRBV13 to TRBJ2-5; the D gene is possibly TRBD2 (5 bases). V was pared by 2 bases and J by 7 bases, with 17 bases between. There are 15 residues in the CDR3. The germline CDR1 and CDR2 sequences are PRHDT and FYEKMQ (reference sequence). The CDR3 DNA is TGTGCCAGCAGCTTATTTTGGACGGGCGAGGGGACCCAGTACTTC. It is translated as CASSLFWTGEGTQYF.

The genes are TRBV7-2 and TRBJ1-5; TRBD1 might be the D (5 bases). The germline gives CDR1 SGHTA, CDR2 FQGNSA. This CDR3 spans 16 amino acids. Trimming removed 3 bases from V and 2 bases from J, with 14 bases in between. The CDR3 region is CASSLGTGLGNQPQHF. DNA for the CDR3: TGTGCCAGCAGCTTGGGTACAGGTCTGGGCAATCAGCCCCAGCATTTT.

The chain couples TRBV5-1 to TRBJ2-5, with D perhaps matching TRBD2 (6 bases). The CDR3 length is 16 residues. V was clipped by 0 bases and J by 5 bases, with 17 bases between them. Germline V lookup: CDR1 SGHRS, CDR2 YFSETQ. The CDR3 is CASSLGLVSASETQYF. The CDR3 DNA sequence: TGCGCCAGCAGCTTGGGACTAGTGAGCGCAAGCGAGACCCAGTACTTC.

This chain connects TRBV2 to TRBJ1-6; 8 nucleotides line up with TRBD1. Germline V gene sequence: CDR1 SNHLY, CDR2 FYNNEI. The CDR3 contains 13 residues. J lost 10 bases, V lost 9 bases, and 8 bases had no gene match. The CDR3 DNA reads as TGTGCCAGTCGACAGGGGAGAGGGTCACCCCTCCACTTT. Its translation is CASRQGRGSPLHF.

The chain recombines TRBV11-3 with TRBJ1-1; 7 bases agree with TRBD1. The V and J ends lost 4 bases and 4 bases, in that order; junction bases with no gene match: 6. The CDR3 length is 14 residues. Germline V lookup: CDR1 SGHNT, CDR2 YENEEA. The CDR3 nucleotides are TGTGCCAGCAGCTCGACAGGGACTCGCACTGAAGCTTTCTTT. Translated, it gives CASSSTGTRTEAFF.

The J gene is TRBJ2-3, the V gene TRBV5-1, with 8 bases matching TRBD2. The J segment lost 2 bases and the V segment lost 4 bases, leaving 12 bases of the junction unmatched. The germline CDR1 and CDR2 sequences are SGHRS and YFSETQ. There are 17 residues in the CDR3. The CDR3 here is CASSIPLAGGTTDTQYF. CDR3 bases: TGCGCCAGCAGCATTCCCCTGGCGGGGGGTACCACAGATACGCAGTATTTT.

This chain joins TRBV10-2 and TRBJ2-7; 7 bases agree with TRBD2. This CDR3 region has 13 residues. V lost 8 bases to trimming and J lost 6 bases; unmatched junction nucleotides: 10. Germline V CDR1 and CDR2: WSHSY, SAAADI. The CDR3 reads CASGTSADGEQYF. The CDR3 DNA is TGCGCCAGCGGAACTAGCGCCGACGGCGAGCAGTACTTC.

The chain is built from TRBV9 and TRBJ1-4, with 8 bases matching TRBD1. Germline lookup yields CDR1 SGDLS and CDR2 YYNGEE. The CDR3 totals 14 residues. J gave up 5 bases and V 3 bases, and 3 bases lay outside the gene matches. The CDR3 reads CASSARTGNEKLFF. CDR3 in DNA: TGTGCCAGCAGCGCTAGGACAGGGAATGAAAAACTGTTTTTT.

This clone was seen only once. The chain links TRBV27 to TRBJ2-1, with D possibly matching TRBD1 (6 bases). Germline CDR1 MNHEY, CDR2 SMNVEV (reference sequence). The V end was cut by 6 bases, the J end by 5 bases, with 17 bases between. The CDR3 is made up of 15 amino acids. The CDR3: CASRRNGQLNNEQFF. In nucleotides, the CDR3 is TGTGCCAGCAGAAGAAACGGACAGTTAAACAATGAGCAGTTCTTC.

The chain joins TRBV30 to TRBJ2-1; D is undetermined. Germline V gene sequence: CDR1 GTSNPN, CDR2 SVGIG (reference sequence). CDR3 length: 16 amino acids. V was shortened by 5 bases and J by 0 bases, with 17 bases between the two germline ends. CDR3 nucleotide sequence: TGTGCCTGGCCGTCCTTTACCCGCAGCTCCTACAATGAGCAGTTCTTC. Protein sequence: CAWPSFTRSSYNEQFF. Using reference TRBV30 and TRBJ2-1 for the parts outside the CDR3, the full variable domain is SQTIHQWPATLVQPVGSPLSLECTVEGTSNPNLYWYRQAAGRGLQLLFYSVGIGQISSEVPQNLSASRPQDRQFILSSKKLLLSDSGFYLCAWPSFTRSSYNEQFFGPGTRLTVL.

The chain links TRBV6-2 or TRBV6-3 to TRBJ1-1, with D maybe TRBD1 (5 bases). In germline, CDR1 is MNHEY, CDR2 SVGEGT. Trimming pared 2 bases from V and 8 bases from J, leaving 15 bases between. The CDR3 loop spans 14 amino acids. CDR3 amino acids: CASSYGDVRAEAFF. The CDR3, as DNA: TGTGCCAGCAGTTACGGAGACGTCAGGGCCGAAGCTTTCTTT.

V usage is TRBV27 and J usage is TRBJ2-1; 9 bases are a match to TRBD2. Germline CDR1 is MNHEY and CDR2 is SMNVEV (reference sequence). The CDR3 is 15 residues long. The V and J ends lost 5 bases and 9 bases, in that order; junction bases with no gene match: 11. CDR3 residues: CASSMGGTSHFEQFF. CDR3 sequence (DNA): TGTGCCAGCAGTATGGGGGGGACTAGCCACTTTGAGCAGTTCTTC.